This passage covers 26 T cell receptor beta chains from one sample sequenced in a study of blood T cell repertoires in COVID-19. Measured with immunoSEQ multiplex PCR; TCRdb has only the in-frame clones, and not every one. The profile shows about 110,000 clones, about four fifths of them singletons. The specimen sequenced was peripheral blood. These receptors were taken from a woman in her seventies with acute or convalescent COVID-19.

The chain carries TRBV5-4 and TRBJ1-3; 7 nucleotides line up with TRBD1. This CDR3 comprises 15 residues. Germline values: CDR1 SGHNT, CDR2 YYREEE (reference sequence). The V and J ends lost 5 bases and 0 bases, in that order; junction bases with no gene match: 5. CDR3 in amino acids: CASSSTGHSGNTIYF. The CDR3 DNA reads TGTGCCAGCAGTTCGACAGGGCACTCTGGAAACACCATATATTTT. The full variable domain, with the rest looked up from reference TRBV5-4 and TRBJ1-3, is ETGVTQSPTHLIKTRGQQVTLRCSSQSGHNTVSWYQQALGQGPQFIFQYYREEENGRGNFPPRFSGLQFPNYSSELNVNALELDDSALYLCASSSTGHSGNTIYFGEGSWLTVV.

The V and J genes are TRBV15 and TRBJ2-1, with unresolved D. Germline loops: CDR1 LNHNV, CDR2 YYDKDF (reference sequence). V lost 0 bases, J lost 6 bases, and 3 bases lay in between. The CDR3 sequence is 12 residues long. As DNA, the CDR3 is TGTGCCACCAGCAGAGAGGCCAATGAGCAGTTCTTC. Encoded protein: CATSREANEQFF.

The chain uses TRBV5-4 and TRBJ2-3; 9 bases map to TRBD2. The CDR3 loop spans 17 amino acids. The germline CDR1 and CDR2 sequences are SGHNT and YYREEE (reference sequence). The junction had 9 bases not matched to a gene; V was cut back by 4 bases and J by 0 bases. CDR3 amino acids: CASSEKGAGGSTDTQYF. Here the CDR3 DNA reads TGTGCCAGCAGCGAGAAAGGAGCGGGGGGAAGCACAGATACGCAGTATTTT. Complete variable domain (other parts from reference TRBV5-4 and TRBJ2-3): ETGVTQSPTHLIKTRGQQVTLRCSSQSGHNTVSWYQQALGQGPQFIFQYYREEENGRGNFPPRFSGLQFPNYSSELNVNALELDDSALYLCASSEKGAGGSTDTQYFGPGTRLTVL.

This clone was seen more than once but under ten times. V usage is TRBV6-5 and J usage is TRBJ2-7, with D perhaps TRBD2 (5 bases). This CDR3 has 14 amino acids. Germline-derived CDR1 and CDR2 are MNHEY and SVGAGI. V dropped 4 bases and J dropped 2 bases, with 12 bases sitting between them. CDR3 in amino acids: CASSSVARTYEQYF. The DNA for the CDR3 is TGTGCCAGCAGTTCGGTAGCGCGAACCTACGAGCAGTACTTC.

In this sample, this clone turned up a few times. V usage is TRBV6-1 and J usage is TRBJ2-4, with D possibly being TRBD1 (6 bases). The CDR3 spans 13 residues. Germline V gene lookup returns CDR1 MNHNS and CDR2 SASEGT. V gave up 2 bases and J gave up 6 bases, with 8 bases separating them. CDR3 loop: CASSEIGGNIQYF. The CDR3 DNA reads as TGTGCCAGCAGTGAAATAGGGGGAAACATTCAGTACTTC.

J is TRBJ2-5 and V is TRBV7-2, with 8 bases that match TRBD2. Trimming removed 5 bases from V and 7 bases from J; junction bases left unmatched: 15. The CDR3 runs 16 residues. The germline CDR1 and CDR2 sequences are SGHTA and FQGNSA. This CDR3 reads CASSPAYERGRGTQYF. The CDR3 coding sequence is TGTGCCAGCAGCCCGGCATACGAGCGGGGGAGGGGGACCCAGTACTTC.

V gene TRBV23-1 combines with J gene TRBJ1-1; 8 bases are shared with TRBD1. TRBV23-1 is an ORF, and what it does is uncertain. Unmatched junction bases numbered 29, after V lost 2 bases and J lost 6 bases. The CDR3 totals 22 residues. The CDR3 region is CASSQKTWEGGRGRTKSPEAFF. In DNA, the CDR3 is TGCGCCAGCAGTCAAAAAACGTGGGAGGGTGGCAGGGGGCGAACGAAGAGCCCTGAAGCTTTCTTT.

The CDR3 sequence is CASSLMGARNEQFF. CDR3 in DNA: TGTGCCAGTAGTCTTATGGGGGCGAGGAATGAGCAGTTCTTC. The rearrangement uses TRBV19 and TRBJ2-1; possible D gene TRBD1, 6 bases. Germline V gene sequence: CDR1 LNHDA, CDR2 SQIVND (reference sequence). CDR3 length: 14 residues. With 5 bases removed from V and 7 bases from J, the gap between germline ends came to 15 bases.

This sequence joins TRBV7-2 and TRBJ2-1; 15 bases are shared with TRBD2. CDR1 is SGHTA and CDR2 is FQGNSA in the germline V gene. The V segment lost 0 bases and the J segment 4 bases; nucleotides outside the gene matches: 4. The CDR3 length is 18 residues. CDR3 protein: CASSLAGLAGGGYNEQFF. The CDR3 region has the DNA TGTGCCAGCAGCTTAGCAGGACTAGCGGGAGGGGGATACAATGAGCAGTTCTTC.

This rearrangement joins TRBV18 to TRBJ2-7, with 8 positions matching TRBD2. Looked up from germline, CDR1 is KGHSH and CDR2 is LQKENI. Germline trimming cut 3 bases from V and 3 bases from J; bases unmatched to any gene: 7. The CDR3 runs 15 residues. The CDR3: CASSPAGGFGYEQYF. CDR3 nucleotides: TGTGCCAGCTCACCTGCGGGGGGCTTCGGCTACGAGCAGTACTTC.

The chain employs TRBV28 and TRBJ1-1; D may be TRBD1 (6 bases). Trimming pared 5 bases from V and 3 bases from J, leaving 16 bases between. The V gene's germline CDR1 is MDHEN and CDR2 SYDVKM. CDR3 size: 15 residues. As DNA, the CDR3 is TGTGCCAGCAGTGTACAGGGAAGAGGGGACACTGAAGCTTTCTTT. Its translation: CASSVQGRGDTEAFF.

The V gene is TRBV27, the J gene TRBJ2-7; tentatively, D is TRBD2 (5 bases). Trimming took 6 bases from V and 2 from J, leaving 11 bases between them. Germline-derived CDR1 and CDR2 are MNHEY and SMNVEV (reference sequence). The CDR3 is 13 residues long. The CDR3 loop is CASSPGIAYEQYV. The CDR3 nucleotides are TGTGCCAGCAGCCCCGGGATCGCCTACGAGCAGTACGTC.

This chain joins TRBV18 and TRBJ2-1, with TRBD2 identical over 7 bases. The CDR3 runs to 12 residues. Germline CDR1 KGHSH, CDR2 LQKENI. V lost 10 bases and J lost 8; bases outside the gene matches: 8. CDR3 amino acids: CATQIRGDEQFF. CDR3 DNA: TGTGCCACCCAAATCCGGGGGGATGAGCAGTTCTTC.

The V and J genes are TRBV15 and TRBJ1-2, with 7 bases that match TRBD1. The germline V gene encodes CDR1 LNHNV and CDR2 YYDKDF (reference sequence). CDR3 length: 15 residues. J gave up 8 bases and V 1 base, and 10 bases lay outside the gene matches. In nucleotides, the CDR3 is TGTGCCACCAGCAGAGGGATAGACAGGGTCGGCGGCTACACCTTC. It is translated as CATSRGIDRVGGYTF. The full variable domain, its missing parts supplied by reference TRBV15 and TRBJ1-2, is DAMVIQNPRYQVTQFGKPVTLSCSQTLNHNVMYWYQQKSSQAPKLLFHYYDKDFNNEADTPDNFQSRRPNTSFCFLDIRSPGLGDTAMYLCATSRGIDRVGGYTFGSGTRLTVV.

The CDR3: CASSSGQGRTEAFF. Written as DNA, the CDR3 is TGTGCCAGCAGCTCGGGACAGGGGAGGACTGAAGCTTTCTTT. The chain recombines TRBV9 with TRBJ1-1, with 10 bases that match TRBD1. CDR1 and CDR2 (germline): SGDLS, YYNGEE. J gave up 5 bases and V 4 bases, and 5 bases lay outside the gene matches. This CDR3 has 14 amino acids.

This rearrangement joins TRBV11-2 to TRBJ2-4, with 10 bases fitting TRBD1. The ends lost 2 bases at V and 9 bases at J; junction bases unmatched: 4. Germline CDR1 reads SGHAT; CDR2 reads FQNNGV. The CDR3 consists of 14 residues. In DNA form, the CDR3 reads TGTGCCAGCAGCTTACTAAGGACAGGGGGCATTCAGTACTTC. Translation: CASSLLRTGGIQYF.

This clone was counted only a few times. The chain has TRBV20-1 and TRBJ1-2, with D perhaps matching TRBD1 (5 bases). CDR1 is DFQATT, CDR2 SNEGSKA, per germline (reference sequence). The ends were cut back, 3 bases at V and 6 bases at J, with 8 bases in the middle. The CDR3 has 11 amino acids. The CDR3: CSARGEDGYTF. In DNA, the CDR3 is TGCAGTGCTAGGGGGGAGGATGGCTACACCTTC.

The chain couples TRBV3-1 (or the pseudogene TRBV3-2) to TRBJ1-2; D gene ambiguous. Trimming removed 1 base at V and 4 bases at J, with 10 bases between. CDR3 length equals 14 residues. Per the germline V gene, CDR1 is LGHDT and CDR2 is YNNKEL (reference sequence). The DNA of the CDR3 is TGTGCCAGCAGCCAAGTACGTAGCGGCTATGGCTACACCTTC. This translates into CASSQVRSGYGYTF.

The chain joins TRBV5-4 to TRBJ1-1, with TRBD1 matching over 7 bases. J lost 1 base, V lost 3 bases, and 6 bases had no gene match. There are 15 residues in the CDR3. Germline loops: CDR1 SGHNT, CDR2 YYREEE (reference sequence). The CDR3, as DNA: TGTGCCAGCAGCTCGACCGACAGGGCGAACACTGAAGCTTTCTTT. This translates into CASSSTDRANTEAFF.

CDR3 DNA sequence: TGTGCCAGCAGTGACAGGGGACCCAACTATGGCTACACCTTC. Translated: CASSDRGPNYGYTF. The rearrangement uses TRBV28 and TRBJ1-2; 8 positions match TRBD1. This CDR3 is 14 amino acids long. The junction had 4 bases not matched to a gene; V was cut back by 5 bases and J by 2 bases. The germline gives CDR1 MDHEN, CDR2 SYDVKM.

This chain joins TRBV3-1 (or the pseudogene TRBV3-2) and TRBJ1-1; 9 bases line up with TRBD1. This CDR3 has 15 residues. The J segment lost 5 bases and the V segment lost 5 bases, leaving 9 bases of the junction unmatched. CDR1 and CDR2 (germline): LGHDT, YNNKEL (reference sequence). CDR3 region: CASSYGQGYFTEAFF. The CDR3 DNA reads TGTGCCAGCAGCTACGGACAGGGGTATTTTACTGAAGCTTTCTTT.

V gene TRBV30 combines with J gene TRBJ2-7, with 8 nucleotides matching TRBD2. J was trimmed by 12 bases and V by 1 base; bases with no gene match: 5. The germline CDR1 and CDR2 sequences are GTSNPN and SVGIG (reference sequence). This CDR3 is 11 amino acids long. Here the CDR3 DNA reads TGTGCCTGGAGTGCCGGGAGGGCCCGGTACTTC. It translates to CAWSAGRARYF.

CDR3 coding DNA: TGTGCCAGCAGCGTGGACAGGGGGCACAGCGGGGAGCTGTTTTTT. Amino acids: CASSVDRGHSGELFF. This chain links TRBV21-1 with TRBJ2-2; the table's D call, TRBD1, has no DNA check behind it. TRBV21-1 is a listed pseudogene. The CDR3 has 15 amino acids.

The CDR3 region has the DNA TGTGCCAGTAGTATATGGGGACAGGGAGGTGAAAAACTGTTTTTT. Encoded protein: CASSIWGQGGEKLFF. The chain couples TRBV19 to TRBJ1-4, with 9 bases matching TRBD1. Germline CDR1 and CDR2: LNHDA and SQIVND (reference sequence). After removal of 2 bases from V and 7 bases from J, the junction contained 5 bases not matched to a gene. This CDR3 has 15 residues.

The chain is built from TRBV14 and TRBJ2-2; 7 nucleotides line up with TRBD1. Per germline, CDR1 SGHDN and CDR2 FVKESK. The CDR3 runs 17 residues. Unmatched junction bases numbered 14, after V lost 5 bases and J lost 5 bases. The CDR3 DNA is TGTGCCAGCAGCTCGAGGCGCCGGGACAGAAGAACCGGGGAGCTGTTTTTT. This translates into CASSSRRRDRRTGELFF.

This chain connects TRBV3-1 (or the pseudogene TRBV3-2) to TRBJ2-1; the match to TRBD2 covers 9 bases. The CDR3 sequence is 14 residues long. Germline CDR1 reads LGHDT; CDR2 reads YNNKEL (reference sequence). Losses at the gene ends were 1 base for V and 8 bases for J; bases not matched to a gene: 3. The CDR3 is CASSQASGNDEQFF. The CDR3 region has the DNA TGTGCCAGCAGCCAAGCTAGCGGGAACGATGAGCAGTTCTTC.